The 5 T cell receptor beta chains listed next were all sequenced from one sample in a study of T cell repertoires in cytomegalovirus infection. TCRdb re-derived calls from the reads in MiXCR, one entry per CDR3 protein. The table shows approximately 700,000 distinct CDR3 sequences, with roughly 35% occurring only once. The sample comprised PBMCs. The receptor set was obtained from a human donor in good health (CMV status not recorded). Some clones in this sample may be carry-over from other donors' samples.

V and J are TRBV9 and TRBJ2-1; 9 positions match TRBD2. With 0 bases clipped from V and 4 bases from J, the junction kept 5 bases outside the gene matches. The CDR3 contains 16 residues. CDR1 SGDLS and CDR2 YYNGEE come from the germline V gene. CDR3: CASSVGSSGIYNEQFF. In DNA form, the CDR3 reads TGTGCCAGCAGCGTAGGGTCTAGCGGGATATACAATGAGCAGTTCTTC.

This chain uses TRBV11-2 with TRBJ2-1; 11 bases are a match to TRBD1. This CDR3 is built from 15 residues. J was trimmed by 10 bases and V by 1 base; bases with no gene match: 6. Per the germline V gene, CDR1 is SGHAT and CDR2 is FQNNGV. The DNA of the CDR3 is TGTGCCAGCAGCTTAGGAGGACAGGGGGCTAGGGAGCAGTTCTTC. It translates to CASSLGGQGAREQFF.

V gene TRBV7-2 combines with J gene TRBJ2-1, with TRBD2 as a possible D gene (6 bases). CDR1 and CDR2 (germline): SGHTA, FQGNSA. The ends were cut back, 2 bases at V and 14 bases at J, with 16 bases in the middle. The CDR3 is made up of 13 amino acids. In DNA form, the CDR3 reads TGTGCCAGCAGCTTATTCGGCGGGATGGCCGAGTTCTTC. Its translation is CASSLFGGMAEFF. Filled out from reference TRBV7-2 and TRBJ2-1, the complete variable domain reads GAGVSQSPSNKVTEKGKDVELRCDPISGHTALYWYRQSLGQGLEFLIYFQGNSAPDKSGLPSDRFSAERTGGSVSTLTIQRTQQEDSAVYLCASSLFGGMAEFFGPGTRLTVL.

This clonotype was found many times. The rearrangement links TRBV28 to TRBJ2-5; no clear D gene. V shed 6 bases and J shed 0 bases, with 8 bases lying between them. Looked up from germline, CDR1 is MDHEN and CDR2 is SYDVKM. The CDR3 is 13 residues long. CDR3 loop: CASRGSYQETQYF. In DNA, the CDR3 is TGTGCCAGCAGGGGCAGCTACCAAGAGACCCAGTACTTC.

This clonotype was seen ten or more times. This rearrangement joins TRBV11-2 to TRBJ2-5; D might be TRBD1 or TRBD2, each matching 5 bases. V lost 5 bases and J 5 bases, leaving 12 bases between the germline ends. Per the germline V gene, CDR1 is SGHAT and CDR2 is FQNNGV. The CDR3 covers 13 residues. The CDR3 reads CASSLRGWETQYF. CDR3 DNA: TGTGCCAGCAGCCTGAGGGGTTGGGAGACCCAGTACTTC.